What follows are 21 T cell receptor beta chains derived from one specimen sequenced in a study of T cell changes during pregnancy in multiple sclerosis. Sequencing used immunoSEQ multiplex PCR; TCRdb keeps in-frame clones, though not all of them. This table holds about 110,000 clones, approximately 90% found once. The specimen comprised peripheral blood, sampled in the third trimester of pregnancy. These receptors came from a female donor in good health, enrolled as a control in a pregnancy study.

The rearrangement joins TRBV11-3 to TRBJ2-7, with D maybe TRBD2 (5 bases). This CDR3 has 15 residues. Trimming removed 1 base at V and 0 bases at J, with 10 bases between. The V gene's germline CDR1 is SGHNT and CDR2 YENEEA. This chain's CDR3 is CASSLGRGVSYEQYF. CDR3 sequence (DNA): TGTGCCAGCAGCTTAGGACGGGGAGTCTCCTACGAGCAGTACTTC.

In its sample, this clone was seen once. This sequence joins TRBV7-6 and TRBJ1-1, with 7 bases identical to TRBD1. Unmatched junction bases numbered 4, after V lost 1 base and J lost 2 bases. Germline V lookup: CDR1 SGHVS, CDR2 FNYEAQ. The CDR3 length is 15 residues. The CDR3 is CASSLGTGTNTEAFF. In DNA, the CDR3 is TGTGCCAGCAGCTTAGGGACAGGTACAAACACTGAAGCTTTCTTT.

The rearrangement links TRBV6-1 to TRBJ2-7, with D perhaps matching TRBD1 (6 bases). Germline CDR1 is MNHNS and CDR2 is SASEGT. The CDR3 is 13 residues long. The germline V and J ends were trimmed by 6 bases and 6 bases, with 15 bases remaining between them. The CDR3 sequence: CASSPQGTAEQYF. For the CDR3, the DNA is TGTGCCAGCAGCCCTCAGGGGACGGCCGAGCAGTACTTC.

The gene calls are TRBV5-6 and TRBJ1-3, with D possibly being TRBD1 (5 bases). V was shortened by 4 bases and J by 1 base, with 12 bases between the two germline ends. Germline loops: CDR1 SGHDT, CDR2 YYEEEE. There are 15 residues in the CDR3. The CDR3 region has the DNA TGTGCCAGCAGCCCCTTTCGGGGGTCTGGAAACACCATATATTTT. Translation: CASSPFRGSGNTIYF.

The CDR3, as DNA: TGTGCCAGCAGCTTAGCCCTTGAAGAGACCCAGTACTTC. This translates into CASSLALEETQYF. The chain recombines TRBV7-9 with TRBJ2-5; D is uncertain. Trimming pared 0 bases from V and 3 bases from J, leaving 5 bases between. The CDR3 extends over 13 amino acids. Germline V lookup: CDR1 SEHNR, CDR2 FQNEAQ (reference sequence).

V and J are TRBV7-9 and TRBJ1-5; D is possibly TRBD1 (6 bases). The CDR3 length is 16 residues. CDR1 SEHNR and CDR2 FQNEAQ come from the germline V gene (reference sequence). V was cut by 3 bases and J by 3 bases, with 15 bases left in between. This CDR3 is CASSFGTRGANQPQHF. The CDR3 region has the DNA TGTGCCAGCAGCTTTGGGACTCGGGGGGCCAATCAGCCCCAGCATTTT.

This clone was seen a few times. V gene TRBV27 combines with J gene TRBJ2-1, with D perhaps matching TRBD2 (5 bases). The CDR3 contains 12 residues. CDR1 MNHEY and CDR2 SMNVEV come from the germline V gene (reference sequence). V lost 3 bases and J 5 bases, leaving 5 bases between the germline ends. The CDR3 loop reads CASSFGDNEQFF. The CDR3 DNA sequence: TGTGCCAGCAGTTTCGGGGACAATGAGCAGTTCTTC.

The gene calls are TRBV29-1 and TRBJ2-1, with unresolved D. Trimming pared 7 bases from V and 5 bases from J, leaving 6 bases between. Germline V CDR1 and CDR2: SQVTM, ANQGSEA. CDR3 length: 10 amino acids. CDR3 DNA sequence: TGCAGCGCCACTGACAATGAGCAGTTCTTC. Amino acid sequence: CSATDNEQFF.

V gene TRBV9 combines with J gene TRBJ1-1; 9 positions agree with TRBD1. The germline gives CDR1 SGDLS, CDR2 YYNGEE. V was clipped by 4 bases and J by 4 bases; unmatched bases: 8. This CDR3 has 15 amino acids. In nucleotides, the CDR3 is TGTGCCAGCAGCTCCGGGACAGGGATAGGCACTGAAGCTTTCTTT. Its protein is CASSSGTGIGTEAFF.

The CDR3: CASSPDSRNTEAFF. In nucleotides, the CDR3 is TGCGCCAGCAGCCCCGACAGTCGGAACACTGAAGCTTTCTTT. This chain connects TRBV5-1 to TRBJ1-1; TRBD1 is a possible D gene (5 bases). The CDR3 sequence is 14 residues long. V lost 4 bases and J 1 base, leaving 11 bases between the germline ends. Germline CDR1 reads SGHRS; CDR2 reads YFSETQ.

The rearrangement uses TRBV7-3 and TRBJ2-5, with 7 bases fitting TRBD2. This CDR3 comprises 15 residues. The trim removed 2 bases at V and 0 bases at J, leaving 3 bases unmatched. Germline values: CDR1 SGHTA, CDR2 FQGTGA. CDR3: CASSLVGGDQETQYF. The DNA of the CDR3 is TGTGCCAGCAGCTTAGTTGGGGGGGACCAAGAGACCCAGTACTTC.

This chain connects TRBV9 to TRBJ2-5, with D maybe TRBD2 (7 bases). V lost 5 bases, J lost 1 base, and 12 bases lay in between. Germline assignment: CDR1 SGDLS and CDR2 YYNGEE. This CDR3 region has 14 residues. CDR3 bases: TGTGCCAGCAGTGGCGGGGGCCTCCAAGAGACCCAGTACTTC. Encoded protein: CASSGGGLQETQYF.

This chain links TRBV6-5 with TRBJ1-1, with a weak D call TRBD1 (5 bases). CDR1 and CDR2 from the germline V gene are MNHEY and SVGAGI. Trimming left V 0 bases short and J 7 bases short, with 15 bases between. The CDR3 totals 15 residues. The CDR3 region is CASSYSTVRESEAFF. The CDR3 DNA reads as TGTGCCAGCAGTTACTCGACGGTCAGGGAAAGTGAAGCTTTCTTT.

The rearrangement links TRBV4-3 to TRBJ2-7, with TRBD2 matching over 7 bases. Germline V gives CDR1 LGHNA, CDR2 YSLEER. J was trimmed by 2 bases and V by 0 bases; bases with no gene match: 7. The CDR3 is made up of 16 amino acids. The CDR3 sequence is CASSQDHGGSTYEQYF. The CDR3 DNA reads as TGCGCCAGCAGCCAAGATCACGGCGGGAGTACCTACGAGCAGTACTTC.

The count of this clone is one. This chain connects TRBV7-2 to TRBJ2-1; 8 nucleotides match TRBD1. The germline CDR1 and CDR2 sequences are SGHTA and FQGNSA. The V gene end was trimmed by 4 bases and the J gene end by 4 bases; junction bases not matched to a gene: 15. The CDR3 is made up of 18 amino acids. The CDR3 reads CASSSLTGEIRSYNEQFF. CDR3 bases: TGTGCCAGCAGCTCACTGACAGGGGAAATCCGAAGTTACAATGAGCAGTTCTTC.

The V and J genes are TRBV13 and TRBJ1-2, with 7 bases fitting TRBD1. The CDR3 totals 14 residues. Germline lookup yields CDR1 PRHDT and CDR2 FYEKMQ (reference sequence). The V segment lost 5 bases and the J segment 4 bases; nucleotides outside the gene matches: 7. CDR3 loop: CASSPQGDIYGYTF. The CDR3 bases are TGTGCCAGCAGCCCCCAGGGGGACATCTATGGCTACACCTTC.

This chain joins TRBV6-6 and TRBJ1-5; 9 bases fit TRBD1. Germline V lookup: CDR1 MNHNY, CDR2 SVGAGI (reference sequence). The CDR3 is made up of 14 amino acids. J gave up 5 bases and V 4 bases, and 3 bases lay outside the gene matches. The DNA for the CDR3 is TGTGCCAGCAGTTGGGGACAGGGTGATCAGCCCCAGCATTTT. Translation gives CASSWGQGDQPQHF.

The V and J genes are TRBV9 and TRBJ2-7; TRBD2 matches at 8 bases. After removal of 2 bases from V and 0 bases from J, the junction contained 7 bases not matched to a gene. The germline V gene has CDR1 SGDLS and CDR2 YYNGEE. The length of the CDR3 is 16 residues. The CDR3 protein is CASSVTGTRASYEQYF. CDR3 coding DNA: TGTGCCAGCAGCGTGACCGGGACTAGAGCCTCCTACGAGCAGTACTTC.

The chain has TRBV4-2 and TRBJ2-7, with TRBD2 identical over 8 bases. Germline CDR1 and CDR2: LGHNA and YNFKEQ. The length of the CDR3 is 15 residues. Germline trimming cut 0 bases from V and 7 bases from J; bases unmatched to any gene: 8. This chain's CDR3 is CASSQDGAGADEQYF. CDR3 DNA sequence: TGTGCCAGCAGCCAAGACGGAGCGGGGGCGGATGAGCAGTACTTC.

The chain is built from TRBV2 and TRBJ1-1; no clear D. V shed 3 bases and J shed 5 bases, with 7 bases lying between them. Germline V gene data show CDR1 as SNHLY and CDR2 as FYNNEI. The CDR3 loop spans 12 amino acids. Written as DNA, the CDR3 is TGTGCCAGCAGTGAGTCCGAGACTGAAGCTTTCTTT. Protein: CASSESETEAFF.

This chain uses TRBV15 with TRBJ1-3; unclear D gene. Trimming took 3 bases from V and 0 from J, leaving 12 bases between them. Germline V gene sequence: CDR1 LNHNV, CDR2 YYDKDF (reference sequence). The CDR3 is 16 residues long. CDR3 nucleotides: TGTGCCACCAGCAGGGGAGTACAGAGCTCTGGAAACACCATATATTTT. Translated: CATSRGVQSSGNTIYF.